This TCR beta chain was captured by sequencing in a study of blood T cell repertoires in COVID-19. At the level of the study: COVID-19 samples from acute and convalescent phases originated in the United States, Italy and Spain. From T cells, B-cell-depleted T cells, or PBMCs came the material, which was cDNA or gDNA.

In the original processing: Reference gene primer amplification in the assay estimated nucleated cell counts. Assay: immunoSEQ multiplex PCR; the TCRdb copy retains only in-frame clones and omits some. V and J calls and clone size come straight from that table; D and trimming were deduced from the DNA. The sample lists about 49,000 clones, around 65% occurring once. A few counts support this clone. This CDR3 spans 14 amino acids. V lost 0 bases, J lost 3 bases, and 2 bases stayed unmatched. CDR1 and CDR2 from the germline V gene are SGHDT and YYEEEE. The sequenced sample was peripheral blood. The genes are TRBV5-6 and TRBJ1-1; 7 positions match TRBD1. The origin of this receptor is a woman between 65 and 79 years old with acute or convalescent COVID-19. This CDR3 is CASSLEGADTEAFF. For the CDR3, the DNA is TGTGCCAGCAGCTTGGAGGGGGCTGACACTGAAGCTTTCTTT. The variable domain in full, completed from reference TRBV5-6 and TRBJ1-1, reads DAGVTQSPTHLIKTRGQQVTLRCSPKSGHDTVSWYQQALGQGPQFIFQYYEEEERQRGNFPDRFSGHQFPNYSSELNVNALLLGDSALYLCASSLEGADTEAFFGQGTRLTVV.